The T cell receptor beta chain under discussion was sequenced for a study of Ad26.COV2.S vaccination and SARS-CoV-2 variants. V shed 4 bases and J 2 bases; nucleotides not matched to a gene: 9. Germline lookup yields CDR1 SQVTM and CDR2 ANQGSEA. This CDR3 has 15 residues. Sequenced by immunoSEQ multiplex PCR; TCRdb stores in-frame clones only, minus some. This table holds approximately 350,000 clones, under 90% found once. Treatment specified: roughly 19 received Ad26.COV2.S at low or high dose, single or two shots; about 5 received placebo; per-sample allocation not given. Day 63 after the first vaccine or placebo injection was the time point for sampling.

This material consisted of peripheral blood, taken in a trial of Ad26.COV2.S vaccine versus placebo. The source is a person between 18 and 65 years old who received the Ad26.COV2.S COVID-19 vaccine or a placebo. The chain joins TRBV29-1 to TRBJ2-3, with 7 positions matching TRBD2. The CDR3 here is CSVGLAVYSTDTQYF. The DNA of the CDR3 is TGCAGCGTTGGGCTAGCGGTATACTCCACAGATACGCAGTATTTT.